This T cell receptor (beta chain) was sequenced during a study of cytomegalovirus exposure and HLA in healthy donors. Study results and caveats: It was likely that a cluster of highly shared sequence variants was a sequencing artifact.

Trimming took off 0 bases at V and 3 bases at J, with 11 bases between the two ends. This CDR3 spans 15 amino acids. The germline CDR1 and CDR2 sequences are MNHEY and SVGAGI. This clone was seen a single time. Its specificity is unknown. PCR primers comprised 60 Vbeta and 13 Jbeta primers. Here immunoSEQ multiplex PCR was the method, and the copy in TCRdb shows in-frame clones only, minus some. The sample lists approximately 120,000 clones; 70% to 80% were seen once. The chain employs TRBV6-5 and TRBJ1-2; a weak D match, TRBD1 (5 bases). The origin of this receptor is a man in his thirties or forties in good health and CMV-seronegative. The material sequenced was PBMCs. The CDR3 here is CASSYSKGRDYGYTF. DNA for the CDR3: TGTGCCAGCAGTTACTCGAAAGGCAGGGACTATGGCTACACCTTC.